The table lists the clone carrying this T cell receptor (beta chain) with a count of one. These data are taken from a study of blood T cell repertoires in COVID-19. Study-wide context: The United States, Italy and Spain supplied acute and convalescent COVID-19 samples.

Authors' analysis steps: Scientists estimated how many nucleated cells there were by amplifying reference gene primers. This table comes from immunoSEQ multiplex PCR, and its TCRdb copy is limited to in-frame clones, with some not included. V and J calls and clone size follow that table, whereas D and trimming were derived from the DNA. Among 150,000 to 200,000 clones listed, less than 90% were seen once. This receptor was taken from a woman aged 60-70 years with COVID-19, enrolled during active disease. Sequenced: peripheral blood.

The CDR3 region is CASSHQGGTNEKLFF. For the CDR3, the DNA is TGTGCCAGCAGCCACCAGGGGGGCACTAATGAAAAACTGTTTTTT. This chain uses TRBV9 with TRBJ1-4; TRBD1 matches 7 bases. Trimming at V came to 4 bases and at J to 2 bases, leaving 5 bases not matched to a gene. The CDR3 extends over 15 amino acids. Germline assignment: CDR1 SGDLS and CDR2 YYNGEE.